This paragraph reports one T cell receptor (beta chain). This clonotype was recorded at least ten times. Which antigen it targets is not known. Within one base of it there is no much larger clone, and no base qualities were kept. TCRdb names Illumina HiSeq 2500 as the instrument used. First-strand cDNA was synthesized using Superscript III and a set of TRAV- and TRBV-specific primers, so that both TCRalpha and TCRbeta chains were covered. TCRs were amplified with Phusion for around 20 PCR cycles using a constant-region primer together with the adapter attached to the V primers. The isolated mRNA was amplified using the MessageAmp II aRNA Amplification Kit, with in vitro transcription performed for 16 hours at 37 degrees C. The Dynabeads mRNA DIRECT Purification Kit was used to isolate mRNA for TCR sequencing. Indexed Illumina adapters were added in a second Phusion PCR of roughly 26 cycles, after which AMPure XP beads were used to purify the products. The study's own analysis went as follows. Using custom Perl scripts, TCR sequences encoding the same protein were pooled, out-of-frame sequences were removed, and the abundance of each clonotype was computed. The analysis excluded TCR sequences that were supported by just one read. Shannon entropy, Gini index, clonality, richness, and the frequency of TCRs shared between repertoires were included as repertoire metrics. TCRdb handled the public reads itself, with Q25 trimming in fastp and clone calling in MiXCR, and kept productive beta chains. Each record represents a unique CDR3 protein, reported with the most common genes and DNA among its rows. These V and J calls rely on TCRdb rather than the paper's analysis. This sample comprises 55,000 to 80,000 distinct CDR3 sequences, more than 20% of them detected only once. In total, the top ten clones hold roughly 7% of the sample.

These data originate in a study of low-dose radiotherapy and immunotherapy resistance in tumors (dated by TCRdb to the early 2020s). In terms of the full investigation: Patients in Cohort 1 were given 0.5 Gy per fraction every 2 weeks, and the prescribed total PTV dose was 6.5 Gy. Patients in Cohort 2 were given 1 Gy per fraction every two weeks, for a total of 13 Gy across 26 weeks. Patients were given nivolumab as a 240 mg flat dose every two weeks and ipilimumab at 1 mg/kg every six weeks, with both drugs delivered intravenously. Cyclophosphamide 200 mg/m2 was given intravenously every two weeks, one day before each radiation and immunotherapy administration. Starting on cycle 1 day 1, patients took 300 mg of aspirin by mouth once a day for four cycles. Randomization of trial participants into treatment groups was not performed. Eight patients were included in the translational analysis: three from the first dose cohort and the first five from the second dose cohort.

The time point label here, explained by the study, means: before trial treatment. Donors were enrolled in RACIN, a single-arm phase I dose-escalation trial combining nivolumab, ipilimumab, aspirin, low-dose cyclophosphamide and low-dose radiotherapy. Eligible patients had advanced, TIL-negative solid tumors. V is cut by 7 bases and J by 4 bases, and the space between the germline ends is 17 bases. From the cysteine up to the phenylalanine, the CDR3 has a length of 14 residues. The kept DNA is CDR3 alone, 42 bases in frame from the first base. This sample comprised PBMCs, obtained before treatment. Recombination connected TRBV12-3 or TRBV12-4 to TRBJ2-7; a tentative D match to TRBD2 spans 6 bases. The sequence was collected from a male donor with rectosigmoid adenocarcinoma. The CDR3 loop reads CASNPVGGRYEQYF. The bases read TGTGCCAGCAACCCGGTGGGGGGTAGGTACGAGCAGTACTTC.